A single sample gave rise to the 18 T cell receptor beta chains below, sequenced in a study of blood T cell repertoires in COVID-19. Assay used: immunoSEQ multiplex PCR; TCRdb lists only in-frame clones, some missing. This table has 110,000 to 150,000 clones, 87% appearing once. Input material: peripheral blood. Source of these receptors: a woman aged 35 to 49 with acute or convalescent COVID-19.

The chain combines TRBV29-1 with TRBJ2-3, with 7 nucleotides matching TRBD2. This CDR3 is 15 amino acids long. Per the germline V gene, CDR1 is SQVTM and CDR2 is ANQGSEA. The V segment lost 7 bases and the J segment 6 bases; nucleotides outside the gene matches: 16. CDR3 in amino acids: CSAASGGWYPDTQYF. The CDR3 DNA is TGCAGCGCAGCTAGCGGAGGCTGGTATCCCGATACGCAGTATTTT.

The chain is built from TRBV5-1 and TRBJ2-5; 9 positions match TRBD1. From germline, CDR1 is SGHRS and CDR2 YFSETQ. This CDR3 is 16 amino acids long. V trimming: 4 bases; J trimming: 5 bases; junction bases outside the gene matches: 12. The CDR3 loop is CASSGTGQGKTETQYF. CDR3 sequence (DNA): TGCGCCAGCAGCGGGACGGGACAGGGCAAGACGGAGACCCAGTACTTC.

V usage is TRBV30 and J usage is TRBJ1-6; D remains unclear. The CDR3 is 15 residues long. V was shortened by 2 bases and J by 9 bases, with 17 bases between the two germline ends. From germline, CDR1 is GTSNPN and CDR2 SVGIG (reference sequence). The CDR3 sequence: CAWSPAGLVGSPLHF. The CDR3 DNA is TGTGCCTGGAGTCCGGCGGGCCTTGTGGGTTCACCCCTCCACTTT.

This clone was observed a handful of times. This chain uses TRBV4-1 with TRBJ2-3; the match to TRBD2 covers 8 bases. Germline V gene sequence: CDR1 MGHRA, CDR2 YSYEKL. CDR3 size: 16 residues. V shed 0 bases and J 4 bases; nucleotides not matched to a gene: 6. The CDR3 loop reads CASSQEGGRRSDTQYF. The CDR3 nucleotides are TGCGCCAGCAGCCAAGAGGGCGGGAGGAGATCAGATACGCAGTATTTT.

The J gene is TRBJ2-1, the V gene TRBV19, with 7 bases lining up with TRBD2. CDR3 size: 16 residues. Germline V gene data show CDR1 as LNHDA and CDR2 as SQIVND (reference sequence). V lost 2 bases, J lost 0 bases, and 4 bases stayed unmatched. The CDR3 DNA reads TGTGCCAGTAGTATACGCCAGCGGGGCTCCTACAATGAGCAGTTCTTC. The encoded protein is CASSIRQRGSYNEQFF.

CDR3 residues: CASSKRRTGNTEAFF. CDR3 coding DNA: TGTGCCAGCAGTAAAAGGAGGACAGGGAACACTGAAGCTTTCTTT. V gene TRBV28 combines with J gene TRBJ1-1, with 7 bases that match TRBD1. Germline CDR1 is MDHEN and CDR2 is SYDVKM. This CDR3 contains 15 residues. V lost 5 bases, J lost 1 base, and 7 bases stayed unmatched. Together with reference TRBV28 and TRBJ1-1, the CDR3 gives the full variable domain: DVKVTQSSRYLVKRTGEKVFLECVQDMDHENMFWYRQDPGLGLRLIYFSYDVKMKEKGDIPEGYSVSREKKERFSLILESASTNQTSMYLCASSKRRTGNTEAFFGQGTRLTVV.

This clone has just one count. The chain links TRBV18 to TRBJ1-1; 9 positions match TRBD1. This CDR3 spans 15 amino acids. Germline CDR1 reads KGHSH; CDR2 reads LQKENI. Trimming took 5 bases from V and 10 from J; bases not matched to a gene: 14. CDR3 sequence: CASSSTGQGGSGAFF. Written as DNA, the CDR3 is TGTGCCAGCTCATCGACGGGACAGGGTGGCTCGGGAGCTTTCTTT.

This sequence joins TRBV4-3 and TRBJ1-1, with D perhaps TRBD1 (6 bases). From germline, CDR1 is LGHNA and CDR2 YSLEER. The CDR3 covers 14 residues. V lost 0 bases and J 9 bases, leaving 14 bases between the germline ends. The CDR3 DNA is TGCGCCAGCAGCCAAGATCCCAGGGGAAGGAAAGCTTTCTTT. Encoded protein: CASSQDPRGRKAFF.

This rearrangement joins TRBV7-9 to TRBJ1-1; 8 bases agree with TRBD1. Germline V gene lookup returns CDR1 SEHNR and CDR2 FQNEAQ (reference sequence). The V segment lost 5 bases and the J segment 3 bases; nucleotides outside the gene matches: 14. The CDR3 has 17 residues. The CDR3: CASSRPKGRGQDTEAFF. CDR3 DNA: TGTGCCAGCAGCCGACCTAAGGGCAGGGGGCAAGACACTGAAGCTTTCTTT.

The genes are TRBV19 and TRBJ1-2; 10 bases map to TRBD1. The junction had 2 bases not matched to a gene; V was cut back by 3 bases and J by 4 bases. Germline V gene lookup returns CDR1 LNHDA and CDR2 SQIVND (reference sequence). The CDR3 consists of 14 residues. This CDR3 reads CASSIGQGVYGYTF. The CDR3 nucleotides are TGTGCCAGTAGTATCGGACAGGGGGTCTATGGCTACACCTTC.

The chain has TRBV11-2 and TRBJ2-5; TRBD1 might be the D (7 bases). Germline CDR1 and CDR2: SGHAT and FQNNGV. The CDR3 contains 14 residues. Trimming took 2 bases from V and 1 from J, leaving 8 bases between them. DNA of the CDR3: TGTGCCAGCAGCTTACAGGGGGGCCAAGAGACCCAGTACTTC. Its protein is CASSLQGGQETQYF.

This rearrangement joins TRBV20-1 to TRBJ2-1, with D maybe TRBD2 (5 bases). Germline-derived CDR1 and CDR2 are DFQATT and SNEGSKA (reference sequence). The CDR3 is made up of 12 amino acids. Trimming shortened V by 3 bases and J by 5 bases, and 8 bases separated the two germline ends. CDR3 in amino acids: CSASGLNNEQFF. The CDR3 nucleotides are TGCAGTGCTAGTGGACTCAACAATGAGCAGTTCTTC.

V usage is TRBV19 and J usage is TRBJ1-2; tentative D call: TRBD1 (5 bases). V lost 4 bases and J 8 bases, leaving 17 bases between the germline ends. There are 14 residues in the CDR3. Germline V gene data show CDR1 as LNHDA and CDR2 as SQIVND (reference sequence). CDR3 sequence: CASSNGRASWGYTF. The CDR3 DNA follows: TGTGCCAGTAGTAACGGCAGGGCCTCATGGGGCTACACCTTC.

The chain uses TRBV19 and TRBJ2-1; D might be TRBD2 (5 bases). V lost 4 bases, J lost 8 bases, and 12 bases lay in between. Germline V gives CDR1 LNHDA, CDR2 SQIVND (reference sequence). CDR3 length: 13 amino acids. Here the CDR3 DNA reads TGTGCCAGTAGTACACTAGGAGCACATGAGCAGTTCTTC. It encodes CASSTLGAHEQFF.

The chain employs TRBV18 and TRBJ1-2; 7 bases map to TRBD1. This CDR3 has 15 residues. The germline V gene has CDR1 KGHSH and CDR2 LQKENI. J was trimmed by 4 bases and V by 2 bases; bases with no gene match: 7. Here the CDR3 reads CASSPGQGGSYGYTF. The CDR3 DNA reads as TGTGCCAGCTCACCAGGGCAGGGGGGATCCTATGGCTACACCTTC.

The rearrangement links TRBV4-3 to TRBJ1-4, with 8 bases fitting TRBD1. V lost 4 bases to trimming and J lost 6 bases; unmatched junction nucleotides: 4. Per germline, CDR1 LGHNA and CDR2 YSLEER. The CDR3 runs to 14 residues. The CDR3 nucleotides are TGCGCCAGCAGCCCCCAGGGGGCCCATGAAAAACTGTTTTTT. Encoded protein: CASSPQGAHEKLFF.

The V and J genes are TRBV7-9 and TRBJ1-3; D is unresolved. The CDR3 contains 14 residues. V was pared by 4 bases and J by 0 bases, with 7 bases between. Germline CDR1 and CDR2: SEHNR and FQNEAQ (reference sequence). The chain's CDR3 is CASSSESSGNTIYF. The CDR3 coding sequence is TGTGCCAGCAGCTCCGAGAGCTCTGGAAACACCATATATTTT.

This clone was found a few times. This chain connects TRBV7-8 to TRBJ1-4; 8 bases fit TRBD1. J was trimmed by 7 bases and V by 4 bases; bases with no gene match: 8. Per the germline V gene, CDR1 is SGHVS and CDR2 is FQNEAQ. This CDR3 comprises 15 residues. As DNA, the CDR3 is TGTGCCAGCAGCTACCCTACAGGGGGTAGTGAAAAACTGTTTTTT. Translation: CASSYPTGGSEKLFF.